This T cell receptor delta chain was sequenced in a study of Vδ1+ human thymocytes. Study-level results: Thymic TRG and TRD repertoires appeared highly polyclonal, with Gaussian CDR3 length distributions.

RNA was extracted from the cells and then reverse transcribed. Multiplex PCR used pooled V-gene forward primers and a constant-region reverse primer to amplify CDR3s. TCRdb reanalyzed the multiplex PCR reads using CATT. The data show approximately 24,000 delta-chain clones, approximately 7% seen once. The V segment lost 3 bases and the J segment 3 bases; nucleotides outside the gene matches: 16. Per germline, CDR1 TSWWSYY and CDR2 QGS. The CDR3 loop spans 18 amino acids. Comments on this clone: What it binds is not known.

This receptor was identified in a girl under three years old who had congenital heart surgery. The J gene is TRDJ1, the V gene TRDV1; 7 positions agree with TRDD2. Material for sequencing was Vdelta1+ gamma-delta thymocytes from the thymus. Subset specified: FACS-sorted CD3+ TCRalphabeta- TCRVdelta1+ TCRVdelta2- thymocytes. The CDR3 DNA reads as TGTGCTCTTGGGGAGACCTTCCTCCAGCCCCAATTGGCCGATAAACTCATCTTT. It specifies CALGETFLQPQLADKLIF.